This T cell receptor (beta chain) was recorded in a study of T cells in women clearing cervical HPV infection. Study context: Cases' blood sampling followed lesion detection by median around 23 weeks (90 to 200). Points from the study as a whole: Richness differences could reflect unmeasured T-cell content per sample. TRBV6-7 abundance was lower in cases than controls (around 0.1% versus 0.15%).

With respect to this clone: Antigen specificity is unknown. The read ends 3 residues early relative to the CDR3; the germline J gene fills the gap.

The germline gives CDR1 LNHDA, CDR2 SQIVND (reference sequence). The CDR3 has 14 amino acids. Deletions cut 1 base from V and 1 base from J, with 8 bases between. Data came from immunoSEQ multiplex PCR; TCRdb stores just in-frame clones and leaves some out. The record lists around 48,000 clones, of which the ten most abundant hold about 1.5%. The sample taken for sequencing was blood buffy coat. This sequence was found in a woman between 18 and 70 years old with a cervical HPV16 infection that either progressed to CIN3+ or cleared (not recorded which). This chain joins TRBV19 and TRBJ2-7, with TRBD2 as a possible D gene (6 bases). The CDR3 region is CASSIARGSYEQYF. The DNA read from the CDR3 is TGTGCCAGTAGTATAGCACGGGGGTCCTACGAG.